This TCR beta chain was identified during a study of CD8 T cells in ankylosing spondylitis. Study-wide points: Relatively rare in peripheral blood, disease-linked clones were also CD8+. The authors reported significant enrichment of disease-linked clones in matched ankylosing spondylitis synovial fluid. The study identified a TCR beta motif of seven or eight highly homologous variants that appeared characteristic of ankylosing spondylitis blood. Some of these motif variants have turned up before, in reports on reactive arthritis synovial fluid and blood.

This clonotype was observed at least ten times. Its target is not known. The V gene end was trimmed by 3 bases and the J gene end by 3 bases; junction bases not matched to a gene: 2. From germline, CDR1 is SQVTM and CDR2 ANQGSEA. The CDR3 has 14 residues. The authors made TCR beta libraries by quantitative 5'-RACE with molecular barcodes. TCRdb re-analysed the 5' RACE reads in MiXCR, keeping a single row per CDR3 protein. The sample lists some 840,000 distinct CDR3 sequences; about an eighth were seen once. This sequence was found in a male donor with ankylosing spondylitis. The sequenced sample was blood, either unsorted or a sorted T cell fraction (not recorded which). The rearrangement uses TRBV29-1 and TRBJ1-4, with 9 bases that match TRBD1. The CDR3 nucleotides read TGCAGCGTTGATGGACAGGGGCCTAATGAAAAACTGTTTTTT. It codes for CSVDGQGPNEKLFF.